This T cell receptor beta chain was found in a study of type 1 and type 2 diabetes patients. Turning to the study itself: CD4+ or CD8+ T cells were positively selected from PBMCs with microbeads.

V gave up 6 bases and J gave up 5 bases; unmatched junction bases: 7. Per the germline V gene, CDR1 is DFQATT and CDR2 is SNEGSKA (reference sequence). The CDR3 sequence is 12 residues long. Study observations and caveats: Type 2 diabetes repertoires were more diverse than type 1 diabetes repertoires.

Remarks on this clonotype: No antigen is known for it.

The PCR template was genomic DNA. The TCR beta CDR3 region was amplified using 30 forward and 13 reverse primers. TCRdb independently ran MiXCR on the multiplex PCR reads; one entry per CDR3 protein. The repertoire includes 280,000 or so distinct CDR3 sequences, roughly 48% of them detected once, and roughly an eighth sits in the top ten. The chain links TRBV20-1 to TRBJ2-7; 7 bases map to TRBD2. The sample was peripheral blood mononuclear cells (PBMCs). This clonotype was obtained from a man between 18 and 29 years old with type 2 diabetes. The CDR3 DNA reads TGCAGTGCCCGGGACTATGAAAACGAGCAGTACTTC. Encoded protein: CSARDYENEQYF.